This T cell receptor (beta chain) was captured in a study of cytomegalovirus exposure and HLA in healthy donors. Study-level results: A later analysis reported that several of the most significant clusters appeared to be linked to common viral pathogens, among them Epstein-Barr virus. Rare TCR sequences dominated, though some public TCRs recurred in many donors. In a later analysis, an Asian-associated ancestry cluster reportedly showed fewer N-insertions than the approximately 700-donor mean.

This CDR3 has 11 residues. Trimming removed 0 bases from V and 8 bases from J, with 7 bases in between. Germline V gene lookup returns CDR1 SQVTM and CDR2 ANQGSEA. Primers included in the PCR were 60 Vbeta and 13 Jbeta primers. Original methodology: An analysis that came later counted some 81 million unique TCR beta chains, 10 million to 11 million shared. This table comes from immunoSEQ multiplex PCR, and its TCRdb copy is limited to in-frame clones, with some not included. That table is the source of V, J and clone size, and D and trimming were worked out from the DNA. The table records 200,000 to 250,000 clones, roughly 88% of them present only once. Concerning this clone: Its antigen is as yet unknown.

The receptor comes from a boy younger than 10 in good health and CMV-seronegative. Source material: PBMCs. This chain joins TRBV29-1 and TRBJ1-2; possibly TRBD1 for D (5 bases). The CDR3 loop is CSVEEDTGYTF. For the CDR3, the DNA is TGCAGCGTTGAAGAGGACACCGGCTACACCTTC. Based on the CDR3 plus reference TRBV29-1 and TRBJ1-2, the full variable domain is SAVISQKPSRDICQRGTSLTIQCQVDSQVTMMFWYRQQPGQSLTLIATANQGSEATYESGFVIDKFPISRPNLTFSTLTVSNMSPEDSSIYLCSVEEDTGYTFGSGTRLTVV.